The 6 T cell receptor beta chains below come from one sample, sequenced in a study of T cells in Graves' hyperthyroidism and ophthalmopathy. Using RNA transcripts as the source, TCR beta CDR3 regions were amplified. TCR CDR3 regions were first amplified by RT-PCR with HTBI primers. TCRdb reprocessed the multiplex PCR reads with MiXCR, giving one entry per CDR3 protein. Of 350,000 to 450,000 distinct CDR3 sequences listed, approximately 15% are singletons. The sample was blood. The receptors here all came from a woman aged 60-70 years with Graves' hyperthyroidism.

This clonotype was counted a few times. The V gene is TRBV2, the J gene TRBJ2-2, with 9 bases lining up with TRBD2. Per germline, CDR1 SNHLY and CDR2 FYNNEI. The CDR3 is 15 residues long. The trim removed 5 bases at V and 6 bases at J, leaving 7 bases unmatched. This chain's CDR3 is CASSLASGTSGELFF. CDR3 nucleotide sequence: TGTGCCAGCAGTCTGGCTAGCGGGACCTCCGGGGAGCTGTTTTTT.

Many counts were recorded for this clonotype. The chain recombines TRBV18 with TRBJ2-7; D is possibly TRBD1 (5 bases). CDR3 length: 15 amino acids. V was shortened by 3 bases and J by 2 bases, with 14 bases between the two germline ends. CDR1 and CDR2 (germline): KGHSH, LQKENI. The CDR3 sequence: CASSPWQGTTYEQYF. CDR3 in DNA: TGTGCCAGCTCACCTTGGCAGGGCACAACCTACGAGCAGTACTTC. Looking up the rest from reference TRBV18 and TRBJ2-7 gives the full variable domain: NAGVMQNPRHLVRRRGQEARLRCSPMKGHSHVYWYRQLPEEGLKFMVYLQKENIIDESGMPKERFSAEFPKEGPSILRIQQVVRGDSAAYFCASSPWQGTTYEQYFGPGTRLTVT.

This clonotype was seen ten or more times. V gene TRBV6-1 combines with J gene TRBJ2-3; D not certain. Between the trimmed V and J ends, which lost 4 bases and 2 bases, there was a span of 13 bases. This CDR3 has 15 residues. Looked up from germline, CDR1 is MNHNS and CDR2 is SASEGT. DNA of the CDR3: TGTGCCAGCAGTGGACACGGCAAAGCCACAGATACGCAGTATTTT. It yields the protein CASSGHGKATDTQYF.

There are many counts of this clonotype. The chain couples TRBV2 to TRBJ2-2, with D hard to call. Trimming removed 2 bases at V and 5 bases at J, with 6 bases between. This CDR3 comprises 13 residues. CDR1 is SNHLY and CDR2 is FYNNEI in the germline V gene. This CDR3 reads CASSETRTGELFF. In DNA, the CDR3 is TGTGCCAGCAGTGAAACCCGGACCGGGGAGCTGTTTTTT.

This clonotype was counted ten times or more. CDR3 coding DNA: TGTGCCAGCAGCTTCGGTAGGCGTACCGGGGAGCTGTTTTTT. Protein product: CASSFGRRTGELFF. J is TRBJ2-2 and V is TRBV5-6; D is undetermined. The germline CDR1 and CDR2 sequences are SGHDT and YYEEEE. This CDR3 has 14 amino acids. The ends were cut back, 2 bases at V and 5 bases at J, with 10 bases in the middle.

This clonotype was detected only a few times. The rearrangement uses TRBV20-1 and TRBJ1-2; D unclear. From germline, CDR1 is DFQATT and CDR2 SNEGSKA (reference sequence). This CDR3 comprises 12 residues. V was pared by 1 base and J by 4 bases, with 7 bases between. DNA of the CDR3: TGCAGTGCTAGAGTCCGAGGCTATGGCTACACCTTC. The encoded protein is CSARVRGYGYTF.